This T cell receptor (beta chain) was sequenced during a study of shared clonotypes between healthy human individuals. Study-level background: The plates for each donor numbered three CD4 naive, three CD4 memory, two CD8 naive and one CD8 memory. Study findings and constraints: As a rule, naive subsets had a larger estimated richness than memory subsets.

Terminally differentiated effector memory CD45RA+ cells were excluded by CCR7 positive selection of CD45RO-negative cells. The protocol was immunoSEQ multiplex PCR, while the TCRdb copy is restricted to in-frame clones and leaves out a portion. The sample has roughly 850,000 clones, approximately 97% seen once. J gave up 4 bases and V 3 bases, and 6 bases lay outside the gene matches. The CDR3 runs 15 residues. Germline assignment: CDR1 SGDLS and CDR2 YYNGEE. For this clone: Its antigen is still unknown.

The rearrangement uses TRBV9 and TRBJ1-2; 10 bases are a match to TRBD1. This clonotype was obtained from a man between 25 and 39 years old in good health. Sequencing was performed on naive CD8+ T cells sorted from blood. In DNA form, the CDR3 reads TGTGCCAGCAGCGCCCTAGGGACAGGGGTCTATGGCTACACCTTC. Translation gives CASSALGTGVYGYTF.